The rows below give T cell receptor beta chains drawn from one sample of a study of shared clonotypes between healthy human individuals. Sequencing was performed with immunoSEQ multiplex PCR; in TCRdb, only in-frame clones are kept and a portion is missing. Among about 450,000 clones listed, roughly 77% were seen once. Sequencing was performed on PBMCs. The receptors stem from a woman between 40 and 50 years old in good health. Some clones in this sample may be carry-over from other donors' samples. CDR3s include the opening cysteine and the closing phenylalanine or tryptophan. D genes are given only for firm matches. Some rows have no size entry. The others give once, few or many, or a class for an expanded clone.

NA TRBJ2-1 TRBV5-5 TRBD2 CASSPSGTSSYNEQFF TGTGCCAGCTCCCCCAGCGGGACTAGCTCCTACAATGAGCAGTTCTTC
once TRBJ1-1 TRBV28 NA CASSLSRTNTEAFF TGTGCCAGCAGTTTAAGCAGAACGAACACTGAAGCTTTCTTT
many TRBJ2-7 TRBV7-9 NA CASSFFDEQYF TGTGCCAGCAGCTTCTTTGACGAGCAGTACTTC
many TRBJ2-7 TRBV2 TRBD2 CASSEAGLAGAGEQYF TGTGCCAGCAGTGAAGCCGGACTAGCGGGAGCGGGAGAGCAGTACTTC
NA TRBJ2-7 TRBV7-2 NA CASSLETALEQYF TGTGCCAGCAGCTTAGAGACAGCGTTAGAGCAGTACTTC
NA TRBJ2-2 TRBV25-1 TRBD1 CASSWQGDTGELFF TGTGCCAGCAGTTGGCAGGGGGACACCGGGGAGCTGTTTTTT
NA TRBJ2-1 TRBV11-2 NA CASSSGVVSNEQFF TGTGCCAGCAGCTCTGGAGTAGTGAGCAATGAGCAGTTCTTC
NA TRBJ2-7 TRBV7-6 NA CASSVSGAYEQYF TGTGCCAGCAGCGTAAGTGGCGCTTACGAGCAGTACTTC
NA TRBJ1-2 TRBV5-4 TRBD1 CASSWGTDPYGYTF TGTGCCAGCAGCTGGGGGACAGACCCCTATGGCTACACCTTC
NA TRBJ2-7 TRBV27 NA CASRAGTLLTLEQYF TGTGCCAGCAGAGCCGGGACACTTCTAACCCTGGAGCAGTACTTC
many TRBJ1-5 TRBV4-3 NA CASSQGWNGVNQPQHF TGCGCCAGCAGCCAAGGTTGGAACGGAGTCAATCAGCCCCAGCATTTT